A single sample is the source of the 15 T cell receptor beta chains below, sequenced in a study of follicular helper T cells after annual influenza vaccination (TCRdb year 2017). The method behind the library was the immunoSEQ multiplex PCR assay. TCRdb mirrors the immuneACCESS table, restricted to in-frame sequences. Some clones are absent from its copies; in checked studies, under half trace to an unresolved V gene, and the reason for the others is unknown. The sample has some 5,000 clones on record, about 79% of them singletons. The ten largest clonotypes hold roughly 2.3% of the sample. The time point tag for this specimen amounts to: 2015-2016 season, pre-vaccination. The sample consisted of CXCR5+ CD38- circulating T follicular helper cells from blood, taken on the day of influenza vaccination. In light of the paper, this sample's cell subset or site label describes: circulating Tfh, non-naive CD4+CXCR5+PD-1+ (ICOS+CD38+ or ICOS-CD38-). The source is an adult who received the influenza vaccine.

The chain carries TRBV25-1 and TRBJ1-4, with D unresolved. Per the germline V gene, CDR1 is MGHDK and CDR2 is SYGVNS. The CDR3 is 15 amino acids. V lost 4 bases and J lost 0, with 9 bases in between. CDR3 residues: CASSVSTATNEKLFF. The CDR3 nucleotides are TGTGCCAGCAGTGTCTCGACCGCAACTAATGAAAAACTGTTTTTT.

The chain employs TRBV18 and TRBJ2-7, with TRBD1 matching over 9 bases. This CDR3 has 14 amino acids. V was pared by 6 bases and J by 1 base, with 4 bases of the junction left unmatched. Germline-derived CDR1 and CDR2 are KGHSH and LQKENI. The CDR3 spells CASSVDRGSYEQYF. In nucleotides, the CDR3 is TGTGCCAGCTCTGTGGACAGGGGATCCTACGAGCAGTACTTC.

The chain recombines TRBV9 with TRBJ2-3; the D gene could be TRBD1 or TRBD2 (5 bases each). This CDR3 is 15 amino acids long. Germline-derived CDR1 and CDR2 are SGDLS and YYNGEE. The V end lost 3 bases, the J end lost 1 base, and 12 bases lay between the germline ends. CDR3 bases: TGTGCCAGCAGCGGAGGGGCCCCGCGCACAGATACGCAGTATTTT. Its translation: CASSGGAPRTDTQYF.

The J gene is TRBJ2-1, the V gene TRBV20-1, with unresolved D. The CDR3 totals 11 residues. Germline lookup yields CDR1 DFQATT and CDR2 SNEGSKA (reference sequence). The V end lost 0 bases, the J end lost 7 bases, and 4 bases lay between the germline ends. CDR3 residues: CSARDINEQFF. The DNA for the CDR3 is TGCAGTGCTAGAGATATAAATGAGCAGTTCTTC.

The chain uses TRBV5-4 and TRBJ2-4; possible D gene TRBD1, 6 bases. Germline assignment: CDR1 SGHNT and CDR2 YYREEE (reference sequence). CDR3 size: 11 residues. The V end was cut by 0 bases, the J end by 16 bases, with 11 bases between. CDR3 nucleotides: TGTGCCAGCAGCTTGGAGGCAGGGGCATACTTC. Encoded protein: CASSLEAGAYF. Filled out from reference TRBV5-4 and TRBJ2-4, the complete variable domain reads ETGVTQSPTHLIKTRGQQVTLRCSSQSGHNTVSWYQQALGQGPQFIFQYYREEENGRGNFPPRFSGLQFPNYSSELNVNALELDDSALYLCASSLEAGAYFGAGTRLSVL.

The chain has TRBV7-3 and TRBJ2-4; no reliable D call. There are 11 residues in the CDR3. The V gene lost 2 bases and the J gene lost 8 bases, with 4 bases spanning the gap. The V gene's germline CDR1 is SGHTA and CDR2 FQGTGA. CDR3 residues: CASSLGDIQYF. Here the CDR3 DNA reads TGTGCCAGCAGCTTAGGGGACATTCAGTACTTC.

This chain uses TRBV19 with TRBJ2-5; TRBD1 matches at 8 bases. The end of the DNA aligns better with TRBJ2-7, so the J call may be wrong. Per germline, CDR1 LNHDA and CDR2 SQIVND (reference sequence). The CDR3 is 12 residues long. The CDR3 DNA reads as TGTGACCGGGACAGGAAATTCTACGAGCAGTACTTC. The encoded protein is CDRDRKFYEQYF.

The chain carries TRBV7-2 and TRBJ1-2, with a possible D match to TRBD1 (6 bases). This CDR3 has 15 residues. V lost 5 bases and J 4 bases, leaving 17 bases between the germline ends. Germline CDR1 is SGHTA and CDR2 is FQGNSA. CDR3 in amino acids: CASSPSPGATYGYTF. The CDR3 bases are TGTGCCAGCAGCCCCAGCCCGGGGGCCACCTATGGCTACACCTTC.

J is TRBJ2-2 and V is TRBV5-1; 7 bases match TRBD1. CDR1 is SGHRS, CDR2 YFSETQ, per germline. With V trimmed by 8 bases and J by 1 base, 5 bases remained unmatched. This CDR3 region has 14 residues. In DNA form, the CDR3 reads TGCGCCAGTCGGGACAGTTTGAACACCGGGGAGCTGTTTTTT. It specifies CASRDSLNTGELFF.

The DNA for the CDR3 is TGTGCCAGTAGTGAGTGGCGGGGGAAGGACAATGAGCAGTTCTTC. It encodes CASSEWRGKDNEQFF. V and J are TRBV19 and TRBJ2-1; TRBD2 matches at 7 bases. J was trimmed by 5 bases and V by 5 bases; bases with no gene match: 9. The germline gives CDR1 LNHDA, CDR2 SQIVND (reference sequence). The CDR3 covers 15 residues. The full variable domain, rest sourced from reference TRBV19 and TRBJ2-1, is DGGITQSPKYLFRKEGQNVTLSCEQNLNHDAMYWYRQDPGQGLRLIYYSQIVNDFQKGDIAEGYSVSREKKESFPLTVTSAQKNPTAFYLCASSEWRGKDNEQFFGPGTRLTVL.

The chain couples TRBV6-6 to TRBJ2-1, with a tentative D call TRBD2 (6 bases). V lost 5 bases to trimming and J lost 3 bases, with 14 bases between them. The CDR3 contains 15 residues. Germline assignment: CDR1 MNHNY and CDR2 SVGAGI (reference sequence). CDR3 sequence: CASSRDSAGYNEQFF. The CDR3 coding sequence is TGTGCCAGCAGTAGGGACTCCGCAGGCTACAATGAGCAGTTCTTC.

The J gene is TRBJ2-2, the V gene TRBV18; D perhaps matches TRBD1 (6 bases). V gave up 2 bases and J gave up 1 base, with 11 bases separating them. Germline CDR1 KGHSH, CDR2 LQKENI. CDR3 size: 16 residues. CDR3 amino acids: CASSPGWGQNTGELFF. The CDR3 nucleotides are TGTGCCAGCTCACCAGGCTGGGGACAGAACACCGGGGAGCTGTTTTTT.

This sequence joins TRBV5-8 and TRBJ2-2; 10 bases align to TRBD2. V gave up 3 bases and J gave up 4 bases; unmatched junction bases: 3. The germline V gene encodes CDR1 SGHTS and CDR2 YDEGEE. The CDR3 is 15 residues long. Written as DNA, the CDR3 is TGTGCCAGCAGCTCAAGACTAGCGGGCACCGGGGAGCTGTTTTTT. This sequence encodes CASSSRLAGTGELFF.

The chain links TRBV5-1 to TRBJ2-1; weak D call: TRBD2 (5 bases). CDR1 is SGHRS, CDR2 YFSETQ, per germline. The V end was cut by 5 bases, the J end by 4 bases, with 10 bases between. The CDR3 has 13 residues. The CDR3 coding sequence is TGCGCCAGCAGTTGGACTTATTACAATGAGCAGTTCTTC. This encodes CASSWTYYNEQFF.

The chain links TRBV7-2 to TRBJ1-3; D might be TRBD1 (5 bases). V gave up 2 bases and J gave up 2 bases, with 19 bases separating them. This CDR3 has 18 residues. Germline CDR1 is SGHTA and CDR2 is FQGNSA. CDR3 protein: CASSLLNRRRSTGNTIYF. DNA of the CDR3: TGTGCCAGCAGCTTATTGAACAGGCGTAGGTCAACTGGAAACACCATATATTTT. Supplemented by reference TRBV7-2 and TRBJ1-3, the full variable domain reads GAGVSQSPSNKVTEKGKDVELRCDPISGHTALYWYRQSLGQGLEFLIYFQGNSAPDKSGLPSDRFSAERTGGSVSTLTIQRTQQEDSAVYLCASSLLNRRRSTGNTIYFGEGSWLTVV.